The following is a T cell receptor beta chain sequence with its context. Trimming cost V 8 bases and J 5 bases, with 20 bases left between them. In germline, CDR1 is SQVTM, CDR2 ANQGSEA. CDR3 size: 14 residues. A J-beta primer mix and a sample-barcoded 5' primer were used in a second PCR of roughly 7 to 12 cycles. TCRdb recomputed calls from the 5' RACE reads with MiXCR, one row per CDR3 protein. The sample holds some 1.1 million distinct CDR3 sequences, under 40% seen once. The sample originates from a study of blood T cells in healthy people across ages. This clonotype was obtained from a man younger than 30 in good health. Sample: blood. The chain carries TRBV29-1 and TRBJ2-3, with D perhaps given as TRBD1 or TRBD2 (7 bases each). For the CDR3, the DNA is TGCAGCCTCTCTCCAGGGGGGGGTGGAGATACGCAGTATTTT. It translates to CSLSPGGGGDTQYF.